The 21 T cell receptor beta chains listed next were all sequenced from one sample in a study of shared clonotypes between healthy human individuals. Sequencing was performed with immunoSEQ multiplex PCR; in TCRdb, only in-frame clones are kept and a portion is missing. Among millions of clones listed, roughly 92% were seen once. The source material was naive CD4+ T cells sorted from blood. Indicated subset: CD45RA+ positively selected. The receptors here all came from a man between 18 and 35 years old in good health.

The chain couples TRBV6-5 to TRBJ2-7; D uncertain. This CDR3 has 14 amino acids. The ends were cut back, 5 bases at V and 0 bases at J, with 11 bases in the middle. The germline gives CDR1 MNHEY, CDR2 SVGAGI. The CDR3 nucleotides are TGTGCCAGCAGTCGTGGACCGAACTCCTACGAGCAGTACTTC. Its protein is CASSRGPNSYEQYF.

This chain uses TRBV28 with TRBJ2-3; 10 bases are a match to TRBD2. Looked up from germline, CDR1 is MDHEN and CDR2 is SYDVKM. J gave up 1 base and V 4 bases, and 14 bases lay outside the gene matches. The CDR3 is made up of 19 amino acids. The CDR3 nucleotides read TGTGCCAGCAGTTCGCTGACTAGCGGGCGAATAGAGGGCACAGATACGCAGTATTTT. Its protein product is CASSSLTSGRIEGTDTQYF.

This rearrangement joins TRBV7-8 to TRBJ2-5; TRBD2 aligns across 10 bases. The CDR3 has 15 amino acids. Per germline, CDR1 SGHVS and CDR2 FQNEAQ. Trimming cost V 3 bases and J 5 bases; bases outside gene matches: 6. The CDR3 protein is CASSLGTSVSETQYF. In DNA form, the CDR3 reads TGTGCCAGCAGCTTGGGGACTAGCGTATCGGAGACCCAGTACTTC.

The rearrangement uses TRBV5-1 and TRBJ1-1; 7 nucleotides agree with TRBD1. V trimming: 3 bases; J trimming: 1 base; junction bases outside the gene matches: 6. The CDR3 contains 15 residues. The germline V gene encodes CDR1 SGHRS and CDR2 YFSETQ. The CDR3 coding sequence is TGCGCCAGCAGCTATCAGACAGGGTCGAACACTGAAGCTTTCTTT. Its translation is CASSYQTGSNTEAFF.

The V gene is TRBV27, the J gene TRBJ2-1; 9 bases are shared with TRBD2. J gave up 2 bases and V 7 bases, and 6 bases lay outside the gene matches. CDR1 MNHEY and CDR2 SMNVEV come from the germline V gene (reference sequence). This CDR3 has 15 amino acids. The DNA of the CDR3 is TGTGCCAGCAACGGGGCGGGAGGGCCCTACAATGAGCAGTTCTTC. It translates to CASNGAGGPYNEQFF.

The chain combines TRBV11-1 with TRBJ1-2, with 11 bases lining up with TRBD1. The germline V gene encodes CDR1 SGHAT and CDR2 FQDESV (reference sequence). CDR3 length: 15 amino acids. Germline trimming cut 4 bases from V and 2 bases from J; bases unmatched to any gene: 3. The CDR3 sequence: CASSSRTGGNYGYTF. CDR3 nucleotide sequence: TGTGCCAGCAGCTCCCGGACAGGGGGCAACTATGGCTACACCTTC. Filled out from reference TRBV11-1 and TRBJ1-2, the complete variable domain reads EAEVAQSPRYKITEKSQAVAFWCDPISGHATLYWYRQILGQGPELLVQFQDESVVDDSQLPKDRFSAERLKGVDSTLKIQPAELGDSAMYLCASSSRTGGNYGYTFGSGTRLTVV.

The chain employs TRBV10-3 and TRBJ2-3, with 14 bases aligning to TRBD2. Germline V lookup: CDR1 ENHRY, CDR2 SYGVKD. Trimming took 10 bases from V and 5 from J; bases not matched to a gene: 11. The CDR3 sequence is 16 residues long. The CDR3 DNA follows: TGTGCCACCTTGGGGAGGGGGACTAGCGGGAGAGATACGCAGTATTTT. This encodes CATLGRGTSGRDTQYF.

This chain links TRBV30 with TRBJ2-1; D not resolved. Germline CDR1 reads GTSNPN; CDR2 reads SVGIG (reference sequence). Trimming cost V 6 bases and J 6 bases, with 9 bases left between them. The CDR3 consists of 11 residues. In nucleotides, the CDR3 is TGTGCCTGCCTAACCGTCAATGAGCAGTTCTTC. It encodes CACLTVNEQFF.

The chain couples TRBV6-5 to TRBJ2-2; possibly TRBD1 for D (5 bases). The CDR3 is made up of 16 amino acids. The germline CDR1 and CDR2 sequences are MNHEY and SVGAGI. The ends were cut back, 2 bases at V and 6 bases at J, with 16 bases in the middle. The CDR3 loop is CASSYDQGNIAGELFF. CDR3 nucleotide sequence: TGTGCCAGCAGTTACGATCAGGGAAATATCGCCGGGGAGCTGTTTTTT.

V and J are TRBV12-5 and TRBJ2-2; weak D call: TRBD2 (5 bases). The germline CDR1 and CDR2 sequences are LGHNT and FRNRAP. CDR3 length: 15 residues. V shed 3 bases and J shed 2 bases, with 10 bases lying between them. DNA for the CDR3: TGTGCTAGTGGTTTAATAGCGTTTAACACCGGGGAGCTGTTTTTT. Protein sequence: CASGLIAFNTGELFF.

The rearrangement links TRBV5-6 to TRBJ1-2; 7 nucleotides align to TRBD1. J was trimmed by 6 bases and V by 4 bases; bases with no gene match: 6. Germline-derived CDR1 and CDR2 are SGHDT and YYEEEE. The CDR3 is 13 residues long. CDR3 coding DNA: TGTGCCAGCAGCAGACAGGGAATAAATGGCTACACCTTC. Amino acids: CASSRQGINGYTF.

The chain joins TRBV28 to TRBJ1-1; D call uncertain. The CDR3 is 14 amino acids. Germline CDR1 and CDR2: MDHEN and SYDVKM. Trimming took off 11 bases at V and 4 bases at J, with 20 bases between the two ends. The CDR3 DNA sequence: TGTGCCGGCAAAGACCAGCCCTCGGGCACTGAAGCTTTCTTT. Its protein product is CAGKDQPSGTEAFF.

This chain connects TRBV9 to TRBJ2-7; D unresolved. Per germline, CDR1 SGDLS and CDR2 YYNGEE. The CDR3 contains 13 residues. V gave up 1 base and J gave up 2 bases, with 7 bases separating them. CDR3 sequence: CASSVTGPYEQYF. The CDR3 nucleotides are TGTGCCAGCAGCGTAACCGGGCCCTACGAGCAGTACTTC.

The rearrangement links TRBV6-4 to TRBJ1-4; the D is unclear. The CDR3 has 16 amino acids. V lost 8 bases, J lost 4 bases, and 20 bases lay in between. The germline CDR1 and CDR2 sequences are MRHNA and SNTAGT. CDR3 in DNA: TGTGCCAGCGGGCGGACGAATGAGGGAATTAATGAAAAACTGTTTTTT. This translates into CASGRTNEGINEKLFF.

The chain joins TRBV5-6 to TRBJ1-6; no clear D. This CDR3 contains 14 residues. Germline V gene sequence: CDR1 SGHDT, CDR2 YYEEEE. Deletions cut 4 bases from V and 5 bases from J, with 10 bases between. The CDR3 DNA is TGTGCCAGCAGCCCCCGACAAGATAATTCACCCCTCCACTTT. Protein: CASSPRQDNSPLHF.

The chain couples TRBV6-6 to TRBJ2-7, with 8 bases fitting TRBD2. CDR3 length: 14 amino acids. Germline values: CDR1 MNHNY, CDR2 SVGAGI (reference sequence). V was pared by 6 bases and J by 3 bases, with 7 bases of the junction left unmatched. This CDR3 is CASRGTTSVYEQYF. CDR3 bases: TGTGCCAGCAGGGGGACGACTAGCGTCTACGAGCAGTACTTC.

The chain joins TRBV7-9 to TRBJ2-2; D might be TRBD1 (5 bases). The germline V and J ends were trimmed by 2 bases and 5 bases, with 12 bases remaining between them. The CDR3 totals 15 residues. The germline V gene has CDR1 SEHNR and CDR2 FQNEAQ (reference sequence). CDR3 residues: CASSLLTGSTGELFF. In nucleotides, the CDR3 is TGTGCCAGCAGCTTACTAACAGGCAGTACCGGGGAGCTGTTTTTT.

The V and J genes are TRBV6-6 and TRBJ2-7, with 12 bases fitting TRBD2. The V and J ends lost 4 bases and 3 bases, in that order; junction bases with no gene match: 1. CDR1 and CDR2 (germline): MNHNY, SVGAGI (reference sequence). There are 14 residues in the CDR3. CDR3 residues: CASSWGLAGYEQYF. In DNA form, the CDR3 reads TGTGCCAGCAGTTGGGGACTAGCGGGCTACGAGCAGTACTTC.

This clone was seen just once. This chain connects TRBV19 to TRBJ2-7; D is uncertain. Germline CDR1 reads LNHDA; CDR2 reads SQIVND (reference sequence). The V end was cut by 3 bases, the J end by 2 bases, with 11 bases between. The CDR3 is made up of 14 amino acids. The CDR3 DNA reads as TGTGCCAGTAGTATTCTGGCCGGACCCTACGAGCAGTACTTC. Translated: CASSILAGPYEQYF.

The chain is built from TRBV5-1 and TRBJ2-5; possibly TRBD2 for D (5 bases). The CDR3 extends over 13 amino acids. Germline lookup yields CDR1 SGHRS and CDR2 YFSETQ. With 4 bases removed from V and 4 bases from J, the gap between germline ends came to 11 bases. This CDR3 reads CASSRGDSETQYF. In DNA, the CDR3 is TGCGCCAGCAGCCGGGGTGACTCAGAGACCCAGTACTTC.

This sequence joins TRBV5-4 and TRBJ2-7; TRBD2 matches 10 bases. The CDR3 sequence is 15 residues long. V dropped 0 bases and J dropped 5; count of bases not matched to a gene: 5. Germline loops: CDR1 SGHNT, CDR2 YYREEE (reference sequence). Here the CDR3 DNA reads TGTGCCAGCAGCTTGGCCCCTAGCGGGAGCCACGAGCAGTACTTC. Its protein is CASSLAPSGSHEQYF.